The present T cell receptor beta chain was sequenced within a study of blood T cell repertoires in COVID-19. About the study: The United States, Italy and Spain supplied acute and convalescent COVID-19 samples. Nucleic acid was either cDNA or gDNA, and it came from T cells, B-cell-depleted T cells, or PBMCs.

V was pared by 1 base and J by 10 bases, with 8 bases between. The CDR3 has 13 amino acids. Germline V lookup: CDR1 MNHEY, CDR2 SMNVEV (reference sequence). How the authors handled the data: Amplification from reference gene primers served as the basis for estimated nucleated cell counts. Sequenced by immunoSEQ multiplex PCR; TCRdb stores in-frame clones only, minus some. V and J calls and clone size are as listed in that table; D and trimming were resolved from the DNA. The table records about 63,000 clones, approximately 80% of them present only once. The chain recombines TRBV27 with TRBJ1-6, with D unclear. The specimen sequenced was PBMCs or T cells enriched from blood (not recorded which). The clonotype comes from a woman in her 40s with acute COVID-19. The CDR3: CASSLYGRSPLHF. The CDR3 nucleotides read TGTGCCAGCAGTTTATATGGGAGGTCACCCCTCCACTTT.